The 25 T cell receptor beta chains presented below share a single source sample, sequenced in a study of T cell responses to AZD1222 COVID-19 vaccine. Here immunoSEQ multiplex PCR was the method, and the copy in TCRdb shows in-frame clones only, minus some. The sample has some 120,000 clones; about 85% are singletons. The sequencing here drew on peripheral blood, taken on day 0 of AZD1222 vaccination. These receptors were collected from an adult in good health.

The chain has TRBV7-9 and TRBJ2-7; the D is unclear. The germline gives CDR1 SEHNR, CDR2 FQNEAQ (reference sequence). Trimming took 4 bases from V and 6 from J, leaving 16 bases between them. The CDR3 is 14 residues long. The DNA of the CDR3 is TGTGCCAGCAGCTCGGATGGAGCCCTTGGCGAGCAGTACTTC. The encoded protein is CASSSDGALGEQYF. The full variable domain, with the rest looked up from reference TRBV7-9 and TRBJ2-7, is DTGVSQNPRHKITKRGQNVTFRCDPISEHNRLYWYRQTLGQGPEFLTYFQNEAQLEKSRLLSDRFSAERPKGSFSTLEIQRTEQGDSAMYLCASSSDGALGEQYFGPGTRLTVT.

In its sample, this clone was seen a few times. This chain links TRBV6-5 with TRBJ1-3; 8 bases are a match to TRBD1. The germline V gene encodes CDR1 MNHEY and CDR2 SVGAGI. The J segment lost 6 bases and the V segment lost 6 bases, leaving 4 bases of the junction unmatched. This CDR3 is built from 13 residues. CDR3 nucleotide sequence: TGTGCCAGCAGGGGACAGGTTTTAAACACCATATATTTT. Protein product: CASRGQVLNTIYF.

The J gene is TRBJ2-1, the V gene TRBV27; possible D gene TRBD1, 7 bases. This CDR3 is built from 14 residues. CDR1 MNHEY and CDR2 SMNVEV come from the germline V gene (reference sequence). Trimming shortened V by 4 bases and J by 5 bases, and 12 bases separated the two germline ends. The DNA of the CDR3 is TGTGCCAGCAGTTGGACAGGAGGGGACAATGAGCAGTTCTTC. It yields the protein CASSWTGGDNEQFF.

The count of this clone is one. The gene calls are TRBV28 and TRBJ1-4; weak D call: TRBD1 (5 bases). V lost 8 bases and J lost 8, with 12 bases in between. The CDR3 loop spans 12 amino acids. From germline, CDR1 is MDHEN and CDR2 SYDVKM. DNA for the CDR3: TGTGCCAGCCGACGGGGGAACGAAAAACTGTTTTTT. This translates into CASRRGNEKLFF.

CDR3 bases: TGTGCCAGCAGTGTCCGGGACAGGGGATCTTCACCCCTCCACTTT. Translation: CASSVRDRGSSPLHF. This sequence joins TRBV2 and TRBJ1-6; 10 nucleotides agree with TRBD1. The CDR3 consists of 15 residues. With V trimmed by 4 bases and J by 9 bases, 6 bases remained unmatched. Germline V gene data show CDR1 as SNHLY and CDR2 as FYNNEI. The full variable domain, completed using reference TRBV2 and TRBJ1-6, is EPEVTQTPSHQVTQMGQEVILRCVPISNHLYFYWYRQILGQKVEFLVSFYNNEISEKSEIFDDQFSVERPDGSNFTLKIRSTKLEDSAMYFCASSVRDRGSSPLHFGNGTRLTVT.

The chain links TRBV24-1 to TRBJ1-1; TRBD1 might be the D (5 bases). The V gene lost 9 bases and the J gene lost 5 bases, with 24 bases spanning the gap. Germline V lookup: CDR1 KGHDR, CDR2 SFDVKD. This CDR3 has 16 amino acids. DNA of the CDR3: TGTGCCACCCACCATTTATCCGGGACCATGGGGACTGAAGCTTTCTTT. Translated: CATHHLSGTMGTEAFF.

The genes are TRBV7-9 and TRBJ1-5; TRBD1 agrees at 7 bases. With 1 base clipped from V and 11 bases from J, the junction kept 5 bases outside the gene matches. This CDR3 contains 13 residues. Germline assignment: CDR1 SEHNR and CDR2 FQNEAQ (reference sequence). Here the CDR3 DNA reads TGTGCCAGCAGCTTAGTGGGACAGAGGGCCCAGCATTTT. Translating it yields CASSLVGQRAQHF.

This clone was detected only once. The chain links TRBV11-3 to TRBJ2-6; maybe TRBD1 (6 bases). The CDR3 has 17 residues. Per germline, CDR1 SGHNT and CDR2 YENEEA. V shed 5 bases and J shed 0 bases, with 14 bases lying between them. The CDR3 sequence: CASSPGQTHSGANVLTF. In nucleotides, the CDR3 is TGTGCCAGCAGCCCCGGACAGACCCACTCTGGGGCCAACGTCCTGACTTTC.

The rearrangement joins TRBV6-5 to TRBJ1-1, with a possible D match to TRBD1 (5 bases). The CDR3 loop spans 13 amino acids. V was trimmed by 7 bases and J by 8 bases, leaving 17 bases between them. CDR1 and CDR2 (germline): MNHEY, SVGAGI. The CDR3 is CASTLQAVEEAFF. The CDR3 region has the DNA TGTGCCAGCACCCTACAGGCGGTCGAGGAAGCTTTCTTT.

The V gene is TRBV6-5, the J gene TRBJ1-1, with D unresolved. Germline V CDR1 and CDR2: MNHEY, SVGAGI. The CDR3 is made up of 13 amino acids. The V and J ends lost 5 bases and 2 bases respectively, with 9 bases between them. Here the CDR3 reads CASSNRANTEAFF. The DNA for the CDR3 is TGTGCCAGCAGTAACCGGGCTAACACTGAAGCTTTCTTT.

The V gene is TRBV6-2 or TRBV6-3, the J gene TRBJ2-1; D not certain. The CDR3 length is 14 residues. Per germline, CDR1 MNHEY and CDR2 SVGEGT. V was pared by 4 bases and J by 0 bases, with 7 bases between. CDR3 sequence reads: CASSFRTSYNEQFF. CDR3 coding DNA: TGTGCCAGCAGTTTTCGCACCTCCTACAATGAGCAGTTCTTC.

The sample holds one count of this clone. In DNA form, the CDR3 reads TGTGCCAGCAGCCAAACATACAGGGGACCCAGAACGTTCGTCTACGAGCAGTACTTC. The encoded protein is CASSQTYRGPRTFVYEQYF. The rearrangement joins TRBV4-2 to TRBJ2-7, with 7 positions matching TRBD1. Losses at the gene ends were 2 bases for V and 3 bases for J; bases not matched to a gene: 19. CDR3 length equals 19 residues. The germline V gene encodes CDR1 LGHNA and CDR2 YNFKEQ.

CDR3 in amino acids: CASSFRGSGELFF. The DNA of the CDR3 is TGTGCCAGCAGCTTCAGGGGCTCCGGGGAGCTGTTTTTT. This rearrangement joins TRBV5-4 to TRBJ2-2; maybe TRBD1 (6 bases). CDR3 length: 13 residues. Germline V gene lookup returns CDR1 SGHNT and CDR2 YYREEE (reference sequence). The germline V and J ends were trimmed by 2 bases and 6 bases, with 8 bases remaining between them.

The V gene is TRBV2, the J gene TRBJ1-6; 9 nucleotides line up with TRBD1. The CDR3 is 15 residues long. V gave up 5 bases and J gave up 2 bases; unmatched junction bases: 1. Germline V gives CDR1 SNHLY, CDR2 FYNNEI. The CDR3 here is CASSRQGAYNSPLHF. In DNA, the CDR3 is TGTGCCAGCAGTAGACAGGGGGCCTATAATTCACCCCTCCACTTT.

The rearrangement uses TRBV15 and TRBJ1-2; D may be TRBD1 (6 bases). The CDR3 covers 14 residues. From germline, CDR1 is LNHNV and CDR2 YYDKDF (reference sequence). Trimming pared 3 bases from V and 4 bases from J, leaving 12 bases between. This chain's CDR3 is CATSSGGTVYGYTF. The CDR3 region has the DNA TGTGCCACCAGCAGCGGGGGCACAGTCTATGGCTACACCTTC.

For the CDR3, the DNA is TGTGCCAGTAGTCCCCGGGAAGGACCGAACTATGGCTACACCTTC. Translation: CASSPREGPNYGYTF. The chain combines TRBV19 with TRBJ1-2, with D uncertain. Germline V CDR1 and CDR2: LNHDA, SQIVND (reference sequence). The V end lost 5 bases, the J end lost 2 bases, and 15 bases lay between the germline ends. The CDR3 spans 15 residues.

This chain links TRBV19 with TRBJ1-2; 8 positions agree with TRBD1. Trimming at V came to 3 bases and at J to 8 bases, leaving 8 bases not matched to a gene. This CDR3 is 14 amino acids long. CDR1 LNHDA and CDR2 SQIVND come from the germline V gene (reference sequence). The CDR3 coding sequence is TGTGCCAGTAGTATTCGGGGACAGGCATCCGGCTACACCTTC. This codes for CASSIRGQASGYTF.

In DNA, the CDR3 is TGCGCCAGCACCGAGGACGGAAACTATGGCTACACCTTC. Translating it yields CASTEDGNYGYTF. The chain joins TRBV5-1 to TRBJ1-2; D is ambiguous. The V gene's germline CDR1 is SGHRS and CDR2 YFSETQ. CDR3 length: 13 amino acids. V was cut by 6 bases and J by 2 bases, with 11 bases left in between.

The CDR3 reads CASRPRTRGTGELFF. The CDR3 nucleotides are TGTGCCAGCAGACCTCGGACTCGGGGCACCGGGGAGCTGTTTTTT. The V and J genes are TRBV7-9 and TRBJ2-2, with D possibly matching TRBD2 (5 bases). This CDR3 contains 15 residues. Germline-derived CDR1 and CDR2 are SEHNR and FQNEAQ (reference sequence). Deletions cut 6 bases from V and 4 bases from J, with 15 bases between.

The chain has TRBV28 and TRBJ1-2, with a tentative D call TRBD1 (6 bases). Trimming pared 3 bases from V and 6 bases from J, leaving 20 bases between. This CDR3 has 16 residues. From germline, CDR1 is MDHEN and CDR2 SYDVKM. CDR3 residues: CASSLGAPHRSNGYTF. CDR3 DNA sequence: TGTGCCAGCAGTTTGGGGGCCCCCCACAGATCAAATGGCTACACCTTC.

The chain carries TRBV11-3 and TRBJ1-1; 8 bases agree with TRBD1. Trimming at V came to 5 bases and at J to 9 bases, leaving 8 bases not matched to a gene. Germline V lookup: CDR1 SGHNT, CDR2 YENEEA. CDR3 length equals 13 residues. In DNA form, the CDR3 reads TGTGCCAGCAGCCAGACCCGGGACAGGCAAGCTTTCTTT. Amino acids: CASSQTRDRQAFF. Supplemented by reference TRBV11-3 and TRBJ1-1, the full variable domain reads EAGVVQSPRYKIIEKKQPVAFWCNPISGHNTLYWYLQNLGQGPELLIRYENEEAVDDSQLPKDRFSAERLKGVDSTLKIQPAELGDSAVYLCASSQTRDRQAFFGQGTRLTVV.

The V gene is TRBV25-1, the J gene TRBJ2-7, with no clear D. The germline V gene has CDR1 MGHDK and CDR2 SYGVNS. Trimming removed 5 bases at V and 2 bases at J, with 7 bases between. The CDR3 has 12 residues. The DNA of the CDR3 is TGTGCCAGCAGTCGGGTCACCTACGAGCAGTACTTC. Translated: CASSRVTYEQYF.

The V call is TRBV7-2, the J call TRBJ2-7, with 13 bases fitting TRBD2. This CDR3 contains 15 residues. The V gene end was trimmed by 5 bases and the J gene end by 2 bases; junction bases not matched to a gene: 3. Germline lookup yields CDR1 SGHTA and CDR2 FQGNSA. The CDR3 region has the DNA TGTGCCAGCAGCCATACTAGCGGGGGGGCCTACGAGCAGTACTTC. Amino acid sequence: CASSHTSGGAYEQYF. Looking up the rest from reference TRBV7-2 and TRBJ2-7 gives the full variable domain: GAGVSQSPSNKVTEKGKDVELRCDPISGHTALYWYRQSLGQGLEFLIYFQGNSAPDKSGLPSDRFSAERTGGSVSTLTIQRTQQEDSAVYLCASSHTSGGAYEQYFGPGTRLTVT.

This chain connects TRBV7-3 to TRBJ2-1, with TRBD2 matching over 10 bases. The V and J ends lost 1 base and 15 bases, in that order; junction bases with no gene match: 15. The CDR3 loop spans 16 amino acids. CDR1 is SGHTA and CDR2 is FQGTGA in the germline V gene. The CDR3 spells CASSLNAPTSGNPWFF. CDR3 bases: TGTGCCAGCAGCTTAAATGCCCCTACTAGCGGGAACCCCTGGTTCTTC.

Here the CDR3 DNA reads TGCGCCAGCAGCCAAGATTTCTACTCAGGGGACAATCAGCCCCAGCATTTT. This codes for CASSQDFYSGDNQPQHF. The chain couples TRBV4-3 to TRBJ1-5; D is perhaps TRBD1 (6 bases). The CDR3 spans 17 residues. Germline lookup yields CDR1 LGHNA and CDR2 YSLEER. Trimming took 0 bases from V and 3 from J, leaving 15 bases between them.